Detailed here is one T cell receptor beta chain. Its target is not known. TCRdb keeps only in-frame clones here, not all; method: immunoSEQ multiplex PCR. This sample has 65,000 to 95,000 clones; around 88% occur once, and the top ten carry about 0.8%. The CDR3 sequence is 14 residues long. Trimming took 4 bases from V and 0 from J; bases not matched to a gene: 4. Germline CDR1 and CDR2: SQVTM and ANQGSEA. The data originate from a study of OX40 agonist ivuxolimab in advanced cancers. Looking at the study overall: Ivuxolimab is an agonistic anti-OX40 (CD134) antibody, and patients were treated with it. The mean age was 60 years, ranging from 23 to 79, with more than 70% of participants male. Overall study findings and caveats: The study found among the lowest clonal expansion in partial responders at 0.1-3.0 mg/kg. Low levels of normalized T-cell clonal expansion also appeared in some nonresponders.

The receptor was derived from an adult with an advanced solid tumor such as melanoma, head and neck, liver or kidney cancer. The rearrangement links TRBV29-1 to TRBJ2-7, with 9 nucleotides matching TRBD2. The material was CD4+ or CD8+ T cells sorted from blood, obtained in a trial of the OX40 agonist ivuxolimab. In DNA form, the CDR3 reads TGCAGCGTTGGTCTAGCGGGACCCTCCTACGAGCAGTACTTC. Encoded protein: CSVGLAGPSYEQYF.